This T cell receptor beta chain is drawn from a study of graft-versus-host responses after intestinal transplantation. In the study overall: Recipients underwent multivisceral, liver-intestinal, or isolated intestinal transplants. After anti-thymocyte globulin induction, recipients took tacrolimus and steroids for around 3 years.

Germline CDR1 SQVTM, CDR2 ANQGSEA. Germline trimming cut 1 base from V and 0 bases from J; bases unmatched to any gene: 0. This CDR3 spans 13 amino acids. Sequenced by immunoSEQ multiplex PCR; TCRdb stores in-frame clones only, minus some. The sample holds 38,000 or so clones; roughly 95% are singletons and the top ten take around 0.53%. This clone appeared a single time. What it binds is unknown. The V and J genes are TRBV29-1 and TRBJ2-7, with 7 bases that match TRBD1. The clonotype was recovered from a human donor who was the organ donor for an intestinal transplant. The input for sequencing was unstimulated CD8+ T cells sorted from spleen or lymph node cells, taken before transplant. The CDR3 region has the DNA TGCAGCGTTGAAGGGGACAGCTCCTACGAGCAGTACTTC. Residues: CSVEGDSSYEQYF.